The 9 T cell receptor beta chains in this list originate from one sample, sequenced in a study of molecular identifiers for immune sequencing clone quantification. TCRdb ran MiXCR on the PCR reads and lists one entry per CDR3 protein. The sample records some 35,000 distinct CDR3 sequences, about 18% being singletons. The source material was naive CD8+ T cells from blood, with Jurkat cell RNA spiked in. The subset was: FACS-sorted CD8+CD4-CCR7+CD45RA+ naive T cells. All receptors derive from a human donor in good health. Some libraries in this study had Jurkat cell RNA spiked in.

This clonotype was detected only a few times. The V gene is TRBV6-5, the J gene TRBJ1-2; unclear D gene. Trimming removed 2 bases from V and 1 base from J, with 5 bases in between. Looked up from germline, CDR1 is MNHEY and CDR2 is SVGAGI. The CDR3 extends over 13 amino acids. CDR3 loop: CASSYVLNYGYTF. In nucleotides, the CDR3 is TGTGCCAGCAGTTACGTCCTTAACTATGGCTACACCTTC.

This clonotype was seen ten or more times. V usage is TRBV20-1 and J usage is TRBJ2-7; unclear D gene. V lost 0 bases and J lost 3, with 15 bases in between. The CDR3 extends over 15 amino acids. Germline V gene sequence: CDR1 DFQATT, CDR2 SNEGSKA (reference sequence). The CDR3 DNA sequence: TGCAGTGCTAGAGATCGTTCGATAGGAGACTACGAGCAGTACTTC. This sequence encodes CSARDRSIGDYEQYF.

The sample holds many counts of this clonotype. This chain connects TRBV7-2 to TRBJ2-3; D possibly uses TRBD1 or TRBD2 (5 bases each). The CDR3 runs 16 residues. Germline CDR1 SGHTA, CDR2 FQGNSA. Trimming pared 4 bases from V and 0 bases from J, leaving 14 bases between. CDR3 residues: CASSWTGTTSTDTQYF. In DNA form, the CDR3 reads TGTGCCAGCAGCTGGACCGGGACGACCAGCACAGATACGCAGTATTTT.

This clonotype was seen repeatedly, ten times or more. This sequence joins TRBV7-2 and TRBJ2-1, with D perhaps TRBD1 or TRBD2 (6 bases each). V dropped 5 bases and J dropped 0 bases, with 11 bases sitting between them. CDR3 size: 15 residues. Germline CDR1 is SGHTA and CDR2 is FQGNSA. The CDR3 region is CASSRWGASYNEQFF. The CDR3, as DNA: TGTGCCAGCAGCCGTTGGGGGGCCTCCTACAATGAGCAGTTCTTC.

This clonotype has at least ten counts. The chain joins TRBV27 to TRBJ2-7; D ambiguous. Germline assignment: CDR1 MNHEY and CDR2 SMNVEV (reference sequence). V was pared by 3 bases and J by 6 bases, with 12 bases between. CDR3 length equals 13 residues. In DNA, the CDR3 is TGTGCCAGCAGTTTCCCGCCACCGGGCGAGCAGTACTTC. Translating it yields CASSFPPPGEQYF.

This clonotype was detected ten times or more. The rearrangement links TRBV12-3 or TRBV12-4 to TRBJ1-5; D is ambiguous. V dropped 5 bases and J dropped 0 bases, with 11 bases sitting between them. This CDR3 region has 15 residues. The CDR3 loop reads CASSQTEFSNQPQHF. In DNA, the CDR3 is TGTGCCAGCAGTCAAACCGAGTTTAGCAATCAGCCCCAGCATTTT.

This clonotype is medium-sized by share. The chain couples TRBV6-2 or TRBV6-3 to TRBJ2-3; 11 bases align to TRBD2. With 8 bases clipped from V and 2 bases from J, the junction kept 6 bases outside the gene matches. The germline V gene encodes CDR1 MNHEY and CDR2 SVGEGT. This CDR3 contains 15 residues. In nucleotides, the CDR3 is TGTGCCAGCGGGGGACTAGCGGAAAACACAGATACGCAGTATTTT. Translating gives CASGGLAENTDTQYF.

This clonotype was detected many times. This chain uses TRBV12-5 with TRBJ2-7; D is uncertain. Trimming shortened V by 1 base and J by 3 bases, and 4 bases separated the two germline ends. The V gene's germline CDR1 is LGHNT and CDR2 FRNRAP. The CDR3 has 12 residues. The CDR3 region has the DNA TGTGCTAGTGGTTTGGGCAGCTACGAGCAGTACTTC. This sequence encodes CASGLGSYEQYF.

This clonotype was seen ten or more times. The CDR3 sequence is CASSSTGENEQYF. The CDR3 region has the DNA TGTGCCAGCAGCTCTACAGGGGAGAACGAGCAGTACTTC. The J gene is TRBJ2-7, the V gene TRBV7-9, with 7 bases fitting TRBD1. The germline CDR1 and CDR2 sequences are SEHNR and FQNEAQ (reference sequence). This CDR3 has 13 residues. Germline trimming cut 4 bases from V and 5 bases from J; bases unmatched to any gene: 5.